According to its frequency, the clone carrying this T cell receptor beta chain is medium-sized. Its antigen remains unknown. TRB was amplified from about 270 ng of peripheral blood genomic DNA per sample. Multiplex touch-down PCR amplified TRB using TRB-A and TRB-B pools in one tube. For each CDR3 protein, TCRdb gives one entry from its re-call of the multiplex PCR reads, without DNA. Recorded for this sample: 2,500 to 3,000 distinct CDR3 sequences. This entry is derived from a study of T cell clusters in autoimmune cytopenias. The study's findings and limits: The T cell clusters were defined only in silico, without experimental functional validation.

The TCR comes from a human donor with an autoimmune cytopenia or autoimmune hepatitis (not recorded which). The sequencing input was peripheral blood.

The CDR3 loop is CATGGESTEAFF. The chain carries TRBV10-3 and TRBJ1-1; TCRdb lists TRBD1, though no DNA is available to test this call. This CDR3 region has 12 residues. The germline gives CDR1 ENHRY, CDR2 SYGVKD.